The rows below give T cell receptor beta chains drawn from one sample of a study of shared clonotypes between healthy human individuals. Data came from immunoSEQ multiplex PCR; TCRdb stores just in-frame clones and leaves some out. The data show about 1.4 million clones, roughly 96% seen once. The sample was naive CD4+ T cells sorted from blood. The receptors stem from a man between 25 and 39 years old in good health. The CDR3 runs from the conserved cysteine through the conserved F or W. Each record gives: J gene, clone size, V gene, D gene, CDR3 DNA, CDR3 protein. A D gene is named only where the DNA matches it firmly. Size values are once, few and many counts, or a class for expanded clones, and some rows have none.

TRBJ2-3	once	TRBV13	TRBD1	TGTGCCAGCAGCTTACAGGGGGCAGATACGCAGTATTTT	CASSLQGADTQYF
TRBJ1-5	.	TRBV7-2	.	TGTGCCAGCAGTTTAAGAATTGGCAATCAGCCCCAGCATTTT	CASSLRIGNQPQHF
TRBJ2-1	.	TRBV29-1	TRBD2	TGCAGCGTTGTCGAAGTTTTCGGGACTAGGATTTGGTCCTACAATGAGCAGTTCTTC	CSVVEVFGTRIWSYNEQFF
TRBJ2-1	.	TRBV5-8	.	TGTGCCAGCAGCTTGCGGGGAGGAACCTACAATGAGCAGTTCTTC	CASSLRGGTYNEQFF
TRBJ1-1	.	TRBV7-8	.	TGTGCCAGCAGCTCATATCAGGTTAGCGAAGCTTTCTTT	CASSSYQVSEAFF
TRBJ1-2	.	TRBV10-3	.	TGTGCCATCAGTACGTGGTCAGGCGTTTTCTCCGGCTACACCTTC	CAISTWSGVFSGYTF
TRBJ2-3	.	TRBV28	TRBD2	TGTGCCAGCAGTTTAAGCGGGAGTCGGACAGATACGCAGTATTTT	CASSLSGSRTDTQYF
TRBJ1-1	.	TRBV10-3	TRBD1	TGTGCCATCAGGACGACAGGGGTCGGAAACACTGAAGCTTTCTTT	CAIRTTGVGNTEAFF
TRBJ1-1	.	TRBV29-1	.	TGCAGCGCCCCGATTCCTGGGGGTGGCACTGAAGCTTTCTTT	CSAPIPGGGTEAFF
TRBJ2-1	.	TRBV11-3	.	TGTGCCAGCAGCCCCGACCCCCTTCACCCCCAGTTCTTC	CASSPDPLHPQFF
TRBJ1-3	.	TRBV11-3	.	TGTGCCAGCAGCTTAGGCCCATTCGGAAACACCATATATTTT	CASSLGPFGNTIYF
TRBJ1-1	once	TRBV28	.	TGTGCCAGCAGTTTATCGGGGTCAGTCGGGGAAGCTTTCTTT	CASSLSGSVGEAFF
TRBJ2-3	.	TRBV2	.	TGTGCCAGCCCGCCCGGAATCGGAGATACGCAGTATTTT	CASPPGIGDTQYF
TRBJ2-5	.	TRBV2	.	TGTGCCAGCAAAAGGGGCGGAGGAGAGACCCAGTACTTC	CASKRGGGETQYF
TRBJ2-1	.	TRBV5-4	.	TGTGCCAGCAGCTTGGATAGCGTAACCTACAATGAGCAGTTCTTC	CASSLDSVTYNEQFF
TRBJ2-2	once	TRBV5-1	.	TGCGCCAGCAGCTTGCTGGAAGACGGGGAGCTGTTTTTT	CASSLLEDGELFF
TRBJ2-3	.	TRBV9	TRBD2	TGTGCCAGCAGCCCCTCGAGCGGGAGGGCCACAGATACGCAGTATTTT	CASSPSSGRATDTQYF
TRBJ2-1	.	TRBV2	.	TGTGCCAGCAGTGAACCCCTGAATGAGCAGTTCTTC	CASSEPLNEQFF
TRBJ1-4	.	TRBV7-6	TRBD1	TGTGCCAGCAGCCCCAGGACAGGGGGCACTGAAAAACTGTTTTTT	CASSPRTGGTEKLFF
TRBJ2-1	.	TRBV6-6	.	TGTGCCAGCAGTTACCTGACAGGTCGGTCCTACAATGAGCAGTTCTTC	CASSYLTGRSYNEQFF
TRBJ1-5	.	TRBV28	.	TGTGCCAGCAGTTTTGCGGGCCCGAGGCATCAGCCCCAGCATTTT	CASSFAGPRHQPQHF
TRBJ1-2	.	TRBV5-1	TRBD1	TGCGCCAGCAGCTTGGAGGGAGACAGGGTGCTATTCGGTGGCTACACCTTC	CASSLEGDRVLFGGYTF
TRBJ2-7	.	TRBV9	.	TGTGCCAGCAACAAGGGTCAATTCCTCTACGAGCAGTACTTC	CASNKGQFLYEQYF
TRBJ1-4	.	TRBV28	.	TGTGCCAGCAGTTTATTATGGGGTGGAGAACTGTTTTTT	CASSLLWGGELFF
TRBJ2-2	.	TRBV5-1	.	TGCGCCAGCAGCTTTTCGGGAGCGGTCGGGGAGCTGTTTTTT	CASSFSGAVGELFF
TRBJ1-2	.	TRBV7-3	.	TGTGCCAGCAGCTTATACACAGGATCGAAACACTATGGCTACACCTTC	CASSLYTGSKHYGYTF
TRBJ2-1	.	TRBV9	.	TGTGCCAGCAGCGTAGGGACCAAGTCGAATGAGCAGTTCTTC	CASSVGTKSNEQFF
TRBJ2-7	.	TRBV18	.	TGTGCCAGCTCACCTTCTTCGGGACAAACCCTCGAGCAGTACTTC	CASSPSSGQTLEQYF
TRBJ2-7	.	TRBV9	TRBD1	TGTGCCAGTTCGTATACCGGGACAGAGATCTACGAGCAGTACTTC	CASSYTGTEIYEQYF
TRBJ1-1	.	TRBV6-5	TRBD1	TGTGCCAGCATAAAACGACAGGGGAACACTGAAGCTTTCTTT	CASIKRQGNTEAFF
TRBJ1-1	once	TRBV27	.	TGTGCCAGCAGTTTCCCCGGGGCCAGTGAAGCTTTCTTT	CASSFPGASEAFF
TRBJ2-5	.	TRBV7-9	.	TGTGCCAGCAGCTTAGGGCACCTTAAGTACCAAGAGACCCAGTACTTC	CASSLGHLKYQETQYF
TRBJ2-3	.	TRBV6-6	.	TGTGCCAGCAGTGACCAAGTGAATACGCAGTATTTT	CASSDQVNTQYF
TRBJ1-2	.	TRBV28	TRBD1	TGTGCCAGCAGTTTAGGGGACAGGCGACTAGAGGGCTACACCTTC	CASSLGDRRLEGYTF
TRBJ2-7	.	TRBV4-1	.	TGCGCCAGCAAGGGGGGGACCCACGAGCAGTACTTC	CASKGGTHEQYF
TRBJ2-5	.	TRBV28	.	TGTGCCAGCAGTTTAAGGTCAGGGTACCAAGAGACCCAGTACTTC	CASSLRSGYQETQYF
TRBJ2-3	once	TRBV7-3	TRBD2	TGTGCCAGCAGCCCCAGAGCGGGAGGGAGTGCAGATACGCAGTATTTT	CASSPRAGGSADTQYF
TRBJ1-2	.	TRBV7-9	.	TGTGCCAGCAGCTTGACCGAGGCGGGCTACACCTTC	CASSLTEAGYTF
TRBJ2-7	.	TRBV5-4	.	TGTGCCAGCAGGGGGGGTGGGCCGCAGTACTTC	CASRGGGPQYF
TRBJ2-7	.	TRBV12-2	.	TGTGCAAGTCGCCCCTCGGACAGGACCTACGAGCAGTACTTC	CASRPSDRTYEQYF
TRBJ2-6	.	TRBV4-1	TRBD1	TGCGCCAGCAGCCAGAGGGACAGGGGGCAAGGGGCCAACGTCCTGACTTTC	CASSQRDRGQGANVLTF